This T cell receptor beta chain is from a study of cytomegalovirus exposure and HLA in healthy donors. Background on the study: An early release of data contained 80 million to 85 million unique TCRs, which came from HLA-typed donors.

The germline V gene has CDR1 LNHDA and CDR2 SQIVND (reference sequence). The CDR3 contains 16 residues. The study's findings and limits: A later analysis showed HLA-associated TCR beta chains outstripping equally common others in clonal expansion.

A remark on this clone: As yet, its antigen is unknown. The germline gene is not matched at one end of the junction; a read error may be the cause.

Use of 60 Vbeta and 13 Jbeta primers characterized the PCR. In the original analysis: In a later analysis, of tens of millions of unique beta chains, roughly 10 million appeared in at least two donors. This table comes from immunoSEQ multiplex PCR, and its TCRdb copy is limited to in-frame clones, with some not included. V and J calls and clone size follow that table, whereas D and trimming were derived from the DNA. The sample shows 130,000 to 150,000 clones, around 76% of them seen only once. The TCR comes from a male donor in good health and CMV-seronegative. The sequenced sample consisted of PBMCs. The chain recombines TRBV19 with TRBJ1-2; the D gene is possibly TRBD1 (5 bases). The CDR3, as DNA: TGTGCCCGTAGTATTGTGCCAGGGCGGGATTTCTATGGCTACACCTTC. As protein: CARSIVPGRDFYGYTF.